This T cell receptor beta chain was recovered during a study of blood T cell repertoires in COVID-19. For the study at large: COVID-19 samples collected from the United States, Italy and Spain covered acute and convalescent phases.

With 7 bases removed from V and 0 bases from J, the gap between germline ends came to 16 bases. Per the germline V gene, CDR1 is MNHEY and CDR2 is SVGAGI. This CDR3 has 15 residues. Sequenced by immunoSEQ multiplex PCR; TCRdb stores in-frame clones only, minus some. This table holds a few hundred thousand clones, over 75% found once. The chain links TRBV6-5 to TRBJ2-7; D is possibly TRBD2 (6 bases). The sample comprised PBMCs or T cells enriched from blood (not recorded which). The TCR comes from a woman between 25 and 40 years old who had recovered from COVID-19. The CDR3 DNA is TGTGCCAGCAACAAGGACGGGAGCAGCTCCTACGAGCAGTACTTC. Its translation is CASNKDGSSSYEQYF.